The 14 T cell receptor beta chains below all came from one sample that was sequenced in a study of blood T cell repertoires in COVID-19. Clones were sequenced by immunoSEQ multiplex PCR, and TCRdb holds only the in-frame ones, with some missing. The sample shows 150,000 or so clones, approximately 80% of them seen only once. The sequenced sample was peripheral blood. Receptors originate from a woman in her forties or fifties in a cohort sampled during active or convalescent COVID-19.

The CDR3 sequence is CSVGGQGVEQYF. CDR3 in DNA: TGCAGCGTTGGTGGACAGGGAGTGGAGCAGTACTTC. This chain uses TRBV29-1 with TRBJ2-7; 8 bases are a match to TRBD1. In germline, CDR1 is SQVTM, CDR2 ANQGSEA. The CDR3 has 12 amino acids. The ends lost 4 bases at V and 7 bases at J; junction bases unmatched: 6.

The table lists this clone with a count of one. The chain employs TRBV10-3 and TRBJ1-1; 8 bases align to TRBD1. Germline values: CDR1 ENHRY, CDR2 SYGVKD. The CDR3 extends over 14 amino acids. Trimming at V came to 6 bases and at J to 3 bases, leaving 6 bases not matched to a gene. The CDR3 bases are TGTGCCATCAGGGAGACGACAGGGGACACTGAAGCTTTCTTT. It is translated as CAIRETTGDTEAFF.

CDR3 protein: CSARFDNEQFF. The CDR3 DNA reads TGCAGTGCTAGGTTCGACAATGAGCAGTTCTTC. The chain joins TRBV20-1 to TRBJ2-1; D uncertain. Deletions cut 3 bases from V and 5 bases from J, with 5 bases between. CDR1 and CDR2 from the germline V gene are DFQATT and SNEGSKA (reference sequence). The CDR3 contains 11 residues.

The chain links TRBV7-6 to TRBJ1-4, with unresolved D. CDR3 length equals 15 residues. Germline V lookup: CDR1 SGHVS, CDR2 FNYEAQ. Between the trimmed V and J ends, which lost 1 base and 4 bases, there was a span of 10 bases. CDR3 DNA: TGTGCCAGCAGCTTAGGCCCGGGGAATAATGAAAAACTGTTTTTT. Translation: CASSLGPGNNEKLFF.

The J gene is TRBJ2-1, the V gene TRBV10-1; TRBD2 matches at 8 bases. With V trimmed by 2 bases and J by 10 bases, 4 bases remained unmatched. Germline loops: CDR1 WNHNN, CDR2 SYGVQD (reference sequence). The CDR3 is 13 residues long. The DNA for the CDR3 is TGCGCCAGCAGTGAGGGACTAGCTGCCGAGCAGTTCTTC. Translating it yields CASSEGLAAEQFF.

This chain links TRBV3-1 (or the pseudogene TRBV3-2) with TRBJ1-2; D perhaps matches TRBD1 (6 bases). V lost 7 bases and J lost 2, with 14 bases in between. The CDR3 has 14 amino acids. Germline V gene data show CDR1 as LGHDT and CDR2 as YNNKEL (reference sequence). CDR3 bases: TGTGCCAGCACACGAGGACAGTTAAACTATGGCTACACCTTC. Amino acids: CASTRGQLNYGYTF.

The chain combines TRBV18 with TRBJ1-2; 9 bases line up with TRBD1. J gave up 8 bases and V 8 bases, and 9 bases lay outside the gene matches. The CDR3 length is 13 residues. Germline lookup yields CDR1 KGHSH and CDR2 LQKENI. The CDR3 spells CASASGTGMGYTF. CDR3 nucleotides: TGTGCCAGCGCGTCCGGGACAGGGATGGGCTACACCTTC.

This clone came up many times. CDR3: CASSLDLARDTQYF. The CDR3 DNA reads as TGTGCCAGCAGCTTAGATCTAGCGCGCGATACGCAGTATTTT. V gene TRBV7-9 combines with J gene TRBJ2-3; perhaps TRBD2 as D (6 bases). This CDR3 is built from 14 residues. Trimming took off 1 base at V and 6 bases at J, with 11 bases between the two ends. Germline-derived CDR1 and CDR2 are SEHNR and FQNEAQ (reference sequence).

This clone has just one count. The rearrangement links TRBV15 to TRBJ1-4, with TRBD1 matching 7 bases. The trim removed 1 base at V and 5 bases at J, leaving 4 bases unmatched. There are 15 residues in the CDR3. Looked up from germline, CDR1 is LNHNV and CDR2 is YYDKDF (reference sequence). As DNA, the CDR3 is TGTGCCACCAGCAGAGCCGGGACAGTAAATGAAAAACTGTTTTTT. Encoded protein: CATSRAGTVNEKLFF.

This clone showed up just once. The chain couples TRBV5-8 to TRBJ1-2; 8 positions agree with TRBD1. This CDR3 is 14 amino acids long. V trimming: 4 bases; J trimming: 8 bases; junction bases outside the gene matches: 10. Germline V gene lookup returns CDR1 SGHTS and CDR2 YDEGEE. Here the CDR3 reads CASSARDRTSGYTF. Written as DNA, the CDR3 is TGTGCCAGCAGCGCCCGGGACAGGACCTCGGGCTACACCTTC.

The CDR3 loop is CASSFKGLSGGEKLFF. In nucleotides, the CDR3 is TGTGCCAGCAGTTTCAAAGGACTCAGCGGTGGTGAAAAACTGTTTTTT. The rearrangement uses TRBV6-2 or TRBV6-3 and TRBJ1-4; D unresolved. The V and J ends lost 4 bases and 7 bases respectively, with 19 bases between them. The CDR3 is 16 residues long. Germline loops: CDR1 MNHEY, CDR2 SVGEGT.

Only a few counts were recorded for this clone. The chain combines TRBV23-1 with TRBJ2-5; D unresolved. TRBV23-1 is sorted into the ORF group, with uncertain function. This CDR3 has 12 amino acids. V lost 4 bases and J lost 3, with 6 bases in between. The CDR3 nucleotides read TGCGCCAGCAGTCCGGGTAAAGAGACCCAGTACTTC. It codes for CASSPGKETQYF.

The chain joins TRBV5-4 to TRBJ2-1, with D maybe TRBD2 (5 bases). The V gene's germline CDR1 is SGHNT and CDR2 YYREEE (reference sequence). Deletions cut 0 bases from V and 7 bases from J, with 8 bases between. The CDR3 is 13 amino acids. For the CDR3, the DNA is TGTGCCAGCAGCTTGGGGACTGGAAATGAGCAGTTCTTC. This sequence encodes CASSLGTGNEQFF.

The CDR3 DNA reads TGTGCCAGCAGTCTTGGACAGCTACGAGCTTTCTTT. Amino acids: CASSLGQLRAFF. This chain uses TRBV6-5 with TRBJ1-1; tentative D call: TRBD1 (6 bases). The CDR3 has 12 residues. Trimming removed 5 bases from V and 10 bases from J, with 14 bases in between. The germline gives CDR1 MNHEY, CDR2 SVGAGI.